A single sample is the source of the 27 T cell receptor beta chains below, sequenced in a study of T cells after yellow fever vaccination. A single record per CDR3 protein comes from TCRdb applying MiXCR to the 5' RACE reads. The profile shows around 320,000 distinct CDR3 sequences, 3.5% to 4.5% of them singletons. This sample comprised PBMCs, obtained 15 days after the yellow fever booster vaccination. The receptors were sampled from a man younger than 30 who received the YFV17D yellow fever vaccine.

This sequence joins TRBV7-2 and TRBJ1-1; TRBD1 might be the D (5 bases). With 4 bases removed from V and 1 base from J, the gap between germline ends came to 13 bases. Germline values: CDR1 SGHTA, CDR2 FQGNSA. The CDR3 runs 15 residues. CDR3 coding DNA: TGTGCCAGCAGCTCAAAGACAGCTCCGAACACTGAAGCTTTCTTT. It yields the protein CASSSKTAPNTEAFF.

This clonotype was counted a few times. This chain uses TRBV19 with TRBJ2-7; 8 bases are shared with TRBD1. Looked up from germline, CDR1 is LNHDA and CDR2 is SQIVND (reference sequence). V shed 5 bases and J 4 bases; nucleotides not matched to a gene: 10. This CDR3 spans 15 amino acids. The CDR3 DNA follows: TGTGCCAGTAGTCCGAGATGGGACAGGAGATACGAGCAGTACGTC. As protein: CASSPRWDRRYEQYV.

This clonotype occurred many times. The V and J genes are TRBV20-1 and TRBJ1-1; 9 bases match TRBD1. Germline CDR1 is DFQATT and CDR2 is SNEGSKA (reference sequence). The CDR3 sequence is 16 residues long. V shed 4 bases and J 5 bases; nucleotides not matched to a gene: 14. The chain's CDR3 is CSANNPQGARGTEAFF. In nucleotides, the CDR3 is TGCAGTGCTAATAACCCACAGGGGGCACGCGGGACTGAAGCTTTCTTT.

This clonotype was counted a few times. This rearrangement joins TRBV15 to TRBJ2-5; 8 bases are shared with TRBD1. This CDR3 has 14 residues. CDR1 is LNHNV and CDR2 is YYDKDF in the germline V gene (reference sequence). J lost 4 bases, V lost 0 bases, and 1 base had no gene match. CDR3 loop: CATSRDRGLETQYF. The CDR3, as DNA: TGTGCCACCAGCAGAGACAGGGGGCTAGAGACCCAGTACTTC.

The chain recombines TRBV18 with TRBJ2-3; tentative D call: TRBD1 (5 bases). The CDR3 length is 18 residues. The germline V and J ends were trimmed by 5 bases and 4 bases, with 25 bases remaining between them. Germline V lookup: CDR1 KGHSH, CDR2 LQKENI. The CDR3: CASSGPLKGFVVADTQYF. Here the CDR3 DNA reads TGTGCCAGCTCAGGGCCACTCAAGGGGTTTGTAGTGGCAGATACGCAGTATTTT.

This chain uses TRBV29-1 with TRBJ2-5, with TRBD1 as a possible D gene (6 bases). Looked up from germline, CDR1 is SQVTM and CDR2 is ANQGSEA. The CDR3 runs to 13 residues. The V end lost 7 bases, the J end lost 5 bases, and 17 bases lay between the germline ends. The DNA for the CDR3 is TGCAGCGGGGCCCAGGGGCGGCGGGAGACCCAGTACTTC. Translating gives CSGAQGRRETQYF.

This clonotype was seen repeatedly, ten times or more. The V call is TRBV27, the J call TRBJ2-1, with unresolved D. The CDR3 is made up of 14 amino acids. The V gene's germline CDR1 is MNHEY and CDR2 SMNVEV (reference sequence). The V gene lost 0 bases and the J gene lost 8 bases, with 11 bases spanning the gap. CDR3 sequence reads: CASSLSNPEDEQFF. As DNA, the CDR3 is TGTGCCAGCAGTTTATCGAATCCTGAGGATGAGCAGTTCTTC.

This clonotype occurred many times. The rearrangement uses TRBV5-1 and TRBJ2-3, with 10 bases that match TRBD2. Trimming removed 4 bases from V and 2 bases from J; junction bases left unmatched: 7. Looked up from germline, CDR1 is SGHRS and CDR2 is YFSETQ. The CDR3 totals 16 residues. CDR3 amino acids: CASSASGGVNTDTQYF. CDR3 nucleotides: TGCGCCAGCAGCGCTAGCGGGGGCGTAAACACAGATACGCAGTATTTT.

This clonotype came up a few times. This chain connects TRBV6-5 to TRBJ2-3, with 13 bases identical to TRBD2. V lost 7 bases to trimming and J lost 5 bases; unmatched junction nucleotides: 9. Germline V gene lookup returns CDR1 MNHEY and CDR2 SVGAGI. CDR3 size: 16 residues. This CDR3 is CASIKLAGGSGDTQYF. CDR3 DNA: TGTGCCAGCATAAAACTAGCGGGGGGGAGTGGAGATACGCAGTATTTT.

V is TRBV6-2 or TRBV6-3 and J is TRBJ2-3; D unclear. CDR3 size: 12 residues. V dropped 5 bases and J dropped 6 bases, with 9 bases sitting between them. Germline CDR1 is MNHEY and CDR2 is SVGEGT. The CDR3: CASSPSQDTQYF. CDR3 nucleotides: TGTGCCAGCAGTCCCTCCCAGGATACGCAGTATTTT.

In its sample, this clonotype was seen a few times. The chain links TRBV3-1 to TRBJ1-6; weak D call: TRBD1 (5 bases). Trimming removed 0 bases at V and 6 bases at J, with 6 bases between. The CDR3 has 14 residues. Germline V lookup: CDR1 LGHDT, CDR2 YNNKEL (reference sequence). In DNA form, the CDR3 reads TGTGCCAGCAGCCAAGAAGGGGCTAATTCACCCCTCCACTTT. Its protein is CASSQEGANSPLHF. The full variable domain, rest sourced from reference TRBV3-1 and TRBJ1-6, is DTAVSQTPKYLVTQMGNDKSIKCEQNLGHDTMYWYKQDSKKFLKIMFSYNNKELIINETVPNRFSPKSPDKAHLNLHINSLELGDSAVYFCASSQEGANSPLHFGNGTRLTVT.

Ten or more counts support this clonotype. The chain employs TRBV10-3 and TRBJ2-7, with TRBD1 matching over 9 bases. Per the germline V gene, CDR1 is ENHRY and CDR2 is SYGVKD. The ends lost 5 bases at V and 7 bases at J; junction bases unmatched: 9. The CDR3 extends over 14 amino acids. The CDR3 is CAISPGQGSQEQYV. The CDR3 DNA reads TGTGCCATCAGTCCGGGACAGGGTAGTCAGGAGCAGTACGTC.

There are many counts of this clonotype. The chain is built from TRBV12-3 or TRBV12-4 and TRBJ1-5, with no clear D. Trimming stripped 5 bases from V and 3 bases from J, with 5 bases between. The CDR3 is made up of 12 amino acids. Written as DNA, the CDR3 is TGTGCCAGCAGTCTCCTCAATCAGCCCCAGCATTTT. Residues: CASSLLNQPQHF.

This clonotype has more than one count but fewer than ten. The J gene is TRBJ2-5, the V gene TRBV7-2, with 9 bases matching TRBD2. The junction had 19 bases not matched to a gene; V was cut back by 4 bases and J by 4 bases. Germline-derived CDR1 and CDR2 are SGHTA and FQGNSA. The CDR3 runs to 19 residues. The CDR3 is CASSSPRKARGGQLETQYF. DNA for the CDR3: TGTGCCAGCAGCTCCCCTCGAAAGGCGCGGGGGGGCCAGTTAGAGACCCAGTACTTC.

The V call is TRBV11-2, the J call TRBJ2-3; no firm D call. The CDR3 loop spans 16 amino acids. In germline, CDR1 is SGHAT, CDR2 FQNNGV. Deletions cut 5 bases from V and 1 base from J, with 16 bases between. The CDR3 DNA sequence: TGTGCCAGCAGCCCCCCGCCCAGCCAGGGCACAGATACGCAGTATTTT. Its protein is CASSPPPSQGTDTQYF.

This clonotype was seen repeatedly, ten times or more. The rearrangement joins TRBV7-2 to TRBJ2-1; D is perhaps TRBD1 (5 bases). Germline CDR1 and CDR2: SGHTA and FQGNSA. V lost 5 bases, J lost 0 bases, and 20 bases lay in between. The CDR3 consists of 18 residues. This chain's CDR3 is CASSQHKDKQSSYNEQFF. CDR3 DNA sequence: TGTGCCAGCAGCCAGCACAAGGACAAACAGTCCTCCTACAATGAGCAGTTCTTC.

This clonotype was seen only a few times. The chain carries TRBV25-1 and TRBJ1-2, with a weak D call TRBD1 (6 bases). Trimming shortened V by 6 bases and J by 6 bases, and 14 bases separated the two germline ends. This CDR3 region has 13 residues. Germline CDR1 MGHDK, CDR2 SYGVNS. Here the CDR3 DNA reads TGTGCCAGCAGGGAGACAGGAGGTGATGGCTACACCTTC. It translates to CASRETGGDGYTF.

The CDR3 DNA is TGTGCCAGCAAAACTAGTAACAATGAGCAGTTCTTC. Its protein product is CASKTSNNEQFF. The chain combines TRBV12-3 or TRBV12-4 with TRBJ2-1, with D possibly being TRBD2 (5 bases). The CDR3 consists of 12 residues. V lost 7 bases and J 5 bases, leaving 9 bases between the germline ends.

At least ten counts were recorded for this clonotype. V and J are TRBV7-2 and TRBJ1-6, with D uncertain. The germline V gene encodes CDR1 SGHTA and CDR2 FQGNSA. V was shortened by 0 bases and J by 7 bases, with 10 bases between the two germline ends. The CDR3 runs to 15 residues. CDR3 in DNA: TGTGCCAGCAGCTTAGCCCCAGGCCCGAATTCACCCCTCCACTTT. Its protein is CASSLAPGPNSPLHF.

The rearrangement links TRBV2 to TRBJ1-5; perhaps TRBD1 as D (5 bases). Per the germline V gene, CDR1 is SNHLY and CDR2 is FYNNEI. The CDR3 length is 16 residues. V was clipped by 3 bases and J by 2 bases, with 14 bases between them. CDR3 in DNA: TGTGCCAGCAGTGAGGGCGGGGGGTATGGCAATCAGCCCCAGCATTTT. Its translation is CASSEGGGYGNQPQHF.

The sample holds a few counts of this clonotype. The gene calls are TRBV11-2 and TRBJ2-2; tentatively, D is TRBD1 (6 bases). V gave up 4 bases and J gave up 7 bases, with 13 bases separating them. The CDR3 has 14 amino acids. Looked up from germline, CDR1 is SGHAT and CDR2 is FQNNGV. CDR3 nucleotide sequence: TGTGCCAGCAGCTCATCAGGGGACCTCGGGGAGCTGTTTTTT. Amino acid sequence: CASSSSGDLGELFF.

This clonotype was recorded a few times. As DNA, the CDR3 is TGTGCCATCAGTACAGAGGCAGGGGCTCCCGAGACCCAGTACTTC. This codes for CAISTEAGAPETQYF. The genes are TRBV10-3 and TRBJ2-5, with a possible D match to TRBD1 (6 bases). Trimming shortened V by 5 bases and J by 5 bases, and 18 bases separated the two germline ends. CDR1 is ENHRY and CDR2 is SYGVKD in the germline V gene. This CDR3 comprises 15 residues.

This clonotype was counted at least ten times. The J gene is TRBJ2-7, the V gene TRBV12-3 or TRBV12-4; D might be TRBD1 (6 bases). With 6 bases removed from V and 3 bases from J, the gap between germline ends came to 15 bases. The CDR3 is made up of 14 amino acids. The CDR3 sequence is CASRGGEGLYEQYF. CDR3 nucleotide sequence: TGTGCCAGCAGAGGGGGAGAAGGTCTCTACGAGCAGTACTTC.

This chain uses TRBV20-1 with TRBJ1-5; D not certain. Trimming shortened V by 6 bases and J by 0 bases, and 12 bases separated the two germline ends. The CDR3 extends over 14 amino acids. Germline V gene data show CDR1 as DFQATT and CDR2 as SNEGSKA (reference sequence). CDR3 DNA sequence: TGCAGTGCCCACGCGGGTTATAGCAATCAGCCCCAGCATTTT. It specifies CSAHAGYSNQPQHF.

This chain connects TRBV4-3 to TRBJ1-5; D is ambiguous. Between the trimmed V and J ends, which lost 7 bases and 0 bases, there was a span of 19 bases. This CDR3 is 17 amino acids long. The germline V gene encodes CDR1 LGHNA and CDR2 YSLEER. CDR3 sequence: CASNPERVSYSNQPQHF. DNA for the CDR3: TGCGCCAGCAACCCAGAGAGAGTGTCTTATAGCAATCAGCCCCAGCATTTT.

This clonotype was counted only a few times. The CDR3 protein is CASSPVDIGQNRNSPLHF. The CDR3 DNA is TGTGCCAGCAGCCCCGTCGACATTGGACAGAACAGGAATTCACCCCTCCACTTT. The chain is built from TRBV6-2 or TRBV6-3 and TRBJ1-6, with D perhaps matching TRBD1 (6 bases). The CDR3 sequence is 18 residues long. Germline assignment: CDR1 MNHEY and CDR2 SVGEGT. Trimming shortened V by 6 bases and J by 7 bases, and 25 bases separated the two germline ends.

This clonotype occurred many times. The chain joins TRBV11-2 to TRBJ1-1; TRBD1 matches at 9 bases. Germline lookup yields CDR1 SGHAT and CDR2 FQNNGV. J lost 1 base, V lost 5 bases, and 2 bases had no gene match. The CDR3 loop spans 14 amino acids. CDR3 nucleotides: TGTGCCAGCAGCGCGGGACAGGGGAACACTGAAGCTTTCTTT. It translates to CASSAGQGNTEAFF.